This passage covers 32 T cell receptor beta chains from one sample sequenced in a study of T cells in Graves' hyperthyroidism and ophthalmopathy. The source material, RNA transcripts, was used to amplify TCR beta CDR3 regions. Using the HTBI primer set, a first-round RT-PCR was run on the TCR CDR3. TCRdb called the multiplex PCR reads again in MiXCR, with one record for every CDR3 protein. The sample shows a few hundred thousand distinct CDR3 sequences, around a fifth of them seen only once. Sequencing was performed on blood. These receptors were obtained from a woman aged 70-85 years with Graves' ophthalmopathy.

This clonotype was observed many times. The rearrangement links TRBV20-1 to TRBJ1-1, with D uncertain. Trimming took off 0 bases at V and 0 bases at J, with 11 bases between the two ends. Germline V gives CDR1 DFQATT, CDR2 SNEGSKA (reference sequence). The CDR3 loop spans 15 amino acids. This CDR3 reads CSARDYGRMNTEAFF. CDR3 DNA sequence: TGCAGTGCTAGAGACTACGGACGTATGAACACTGAAGCTTTCTTT.

In DNA form, the CDR3 reads TGCAGTGCTAGCTCCTATGGCTACACCTTC. It specifies CSASSYGYTF. This chain uses TRBV20-1 with TRBJ1-2; D ambiguous. V was pared by 3 bases and J by 4 bases, with 3 bases between. Germline-derived CDR1 and CDR2 are DFQATT and SNEGSKA (reference sequence). The CDR3 totals 10 residues.

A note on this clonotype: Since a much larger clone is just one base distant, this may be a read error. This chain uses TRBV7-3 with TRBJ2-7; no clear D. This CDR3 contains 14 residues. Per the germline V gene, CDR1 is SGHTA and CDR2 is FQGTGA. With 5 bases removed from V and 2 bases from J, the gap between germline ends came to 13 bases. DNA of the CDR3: TGTGCCAGCAGCCCCGGACCCGGGCCCTACGAGCAGTACTTC. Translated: CASSPGPGPYEQYF.

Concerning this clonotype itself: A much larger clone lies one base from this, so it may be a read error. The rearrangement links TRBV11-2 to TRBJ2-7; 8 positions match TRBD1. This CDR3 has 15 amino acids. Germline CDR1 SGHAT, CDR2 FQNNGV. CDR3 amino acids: CSSSLAGTGAYEQYF. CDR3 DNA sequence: TGTTCCAGCAGCTTAGCCGGGACAGGAGCCTACGAGCAGTACTTC.

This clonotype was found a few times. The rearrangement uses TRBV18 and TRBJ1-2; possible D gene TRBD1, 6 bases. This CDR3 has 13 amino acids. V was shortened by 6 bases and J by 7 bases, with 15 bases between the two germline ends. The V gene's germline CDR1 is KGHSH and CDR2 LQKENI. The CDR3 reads CASSPGQFRGYTF. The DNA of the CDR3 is TGTGCCAGCTCCCCCGGACAGTTCCGTGGCTACACCTTC.

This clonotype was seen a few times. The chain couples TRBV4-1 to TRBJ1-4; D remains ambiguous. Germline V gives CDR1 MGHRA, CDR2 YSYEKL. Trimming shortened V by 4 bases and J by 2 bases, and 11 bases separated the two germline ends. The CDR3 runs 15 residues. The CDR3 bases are TGCGCCAGCAGCCGGGGAGGGTGGACTAATGAAAAACTGTTTTTT. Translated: CASSRGGWTNEKLFF.

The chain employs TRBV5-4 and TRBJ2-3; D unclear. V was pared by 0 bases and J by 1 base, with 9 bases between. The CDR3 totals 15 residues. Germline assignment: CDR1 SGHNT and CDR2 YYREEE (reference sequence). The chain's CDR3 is CASSLGVVGTDTQYF. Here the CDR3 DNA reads TGTGCCAGCAGCTTGGGGGTCGTGGGCACAGATACGCAGTATTTT.

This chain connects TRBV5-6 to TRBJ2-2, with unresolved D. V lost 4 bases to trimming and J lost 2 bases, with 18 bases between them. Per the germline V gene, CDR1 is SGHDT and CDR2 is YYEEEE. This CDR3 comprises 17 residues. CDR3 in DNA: TGTGCCAGCAGCCCACGCTGGCCCCGGCAAAACACCGGGGAGCTGTTTTTT. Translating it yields CASSPRWPRQNTGELFF.

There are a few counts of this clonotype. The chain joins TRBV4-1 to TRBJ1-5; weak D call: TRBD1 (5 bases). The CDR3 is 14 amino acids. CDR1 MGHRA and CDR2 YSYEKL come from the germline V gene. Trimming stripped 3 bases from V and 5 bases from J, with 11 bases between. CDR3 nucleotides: TGCGCCAGCAGCCAGGGACTAACGCATCAGCCCCAGCATTTT. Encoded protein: CASSQGLTHQPQHF.

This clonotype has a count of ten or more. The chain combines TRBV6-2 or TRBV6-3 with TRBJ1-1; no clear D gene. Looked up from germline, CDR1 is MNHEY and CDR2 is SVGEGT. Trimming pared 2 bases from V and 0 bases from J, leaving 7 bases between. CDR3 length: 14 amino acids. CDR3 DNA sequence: TGTGCCAGCAGTTACCCAGTCCTGAACACTGAAGCTTTCTTT. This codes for CASSYPVLNTEAFF.

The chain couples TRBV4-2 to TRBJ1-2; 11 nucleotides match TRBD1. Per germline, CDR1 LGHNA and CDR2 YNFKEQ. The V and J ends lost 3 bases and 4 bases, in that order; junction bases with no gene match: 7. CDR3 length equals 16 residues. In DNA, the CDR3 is TGTGCCAGCAGCCACCCCCGGGACAGGGGGTTCTATGGCTACACCTTC. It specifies CASSHPRDRGFYGYTF.

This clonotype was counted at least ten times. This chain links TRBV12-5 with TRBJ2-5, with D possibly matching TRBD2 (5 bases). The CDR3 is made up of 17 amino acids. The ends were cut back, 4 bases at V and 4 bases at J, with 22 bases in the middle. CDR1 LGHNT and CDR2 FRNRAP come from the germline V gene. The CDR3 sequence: CASGSLVGGSVRETQYF. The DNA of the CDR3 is TGTGCTAGTGGTTCCCTTGTCGGTGGTAGCGTAAGAGAGACCCAGTACTTC.

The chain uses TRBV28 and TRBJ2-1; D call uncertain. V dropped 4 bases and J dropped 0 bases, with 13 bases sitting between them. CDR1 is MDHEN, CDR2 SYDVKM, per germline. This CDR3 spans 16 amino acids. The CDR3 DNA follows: TGTGCCAGCAGTTCTCTATCGGCGAGCTCCTACAATGAGCAGTTCTTC. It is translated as CASSSLSASSYNEQFF.

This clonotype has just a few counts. The CDR3 DNA reads as TGCAGTGCTAGAGATCCGGGGGCACGGGAGACCCAGTACTTC. Translating it yields CSARDPGARETQYF. The chain recombines TRBV20-1 with TRBJ2-5; D is possibly TRBD1 or TRBD2 (6 bases each). This CDR3 is built from 14 residues. V was pared by 0 bases and J by 5 bases, with 13 bases between. In germline, CDR1 is DFQATT, CDR2 SNEGSKA (reference sequence).

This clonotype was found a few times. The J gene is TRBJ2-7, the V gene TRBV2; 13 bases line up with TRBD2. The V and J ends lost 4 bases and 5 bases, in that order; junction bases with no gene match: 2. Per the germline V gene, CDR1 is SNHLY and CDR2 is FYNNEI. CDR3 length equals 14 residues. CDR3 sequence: CASSVGTSGNEQYF. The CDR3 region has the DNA TGTGCCAGCAGTGTTGGGACTAGCGGGAACGAGCAGTACTTC. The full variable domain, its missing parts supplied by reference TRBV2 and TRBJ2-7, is EPEVTQTPSHQVTQMGQEVILRCVPISNHLYFYWYRQILGQKVEFLVSFYNNEISEKSEIFDDQFSVERPDGSNFTLKIRSTKLEDSAMYFCASSVGTSGNEQYFGPGTRLTVT.

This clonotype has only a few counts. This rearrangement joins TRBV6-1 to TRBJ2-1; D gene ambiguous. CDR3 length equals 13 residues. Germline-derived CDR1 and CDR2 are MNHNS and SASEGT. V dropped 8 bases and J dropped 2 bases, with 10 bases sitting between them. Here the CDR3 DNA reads TGTGCCAGCGGAAAGACGGCCTACAATGAGCAGTTCTTC. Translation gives CASGKTAYNEQFF.

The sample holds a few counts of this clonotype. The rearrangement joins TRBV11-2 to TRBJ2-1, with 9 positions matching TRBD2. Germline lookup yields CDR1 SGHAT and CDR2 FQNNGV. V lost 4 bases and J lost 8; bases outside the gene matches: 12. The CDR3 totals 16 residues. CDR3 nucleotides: TGTGCCAGCAGCTCGGCTAAAGGACTAGCGTATGATGAGCAGTTCTTC. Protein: CASSSAKGLAYDEQFF.

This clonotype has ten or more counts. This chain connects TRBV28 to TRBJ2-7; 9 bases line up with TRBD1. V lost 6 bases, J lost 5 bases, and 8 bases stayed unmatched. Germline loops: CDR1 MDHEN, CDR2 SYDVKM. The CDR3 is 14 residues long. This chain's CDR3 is CASSRQGGIHEQYF. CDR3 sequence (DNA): TGTGCCAGCAGCCGACAGGGGGGTATCCACGAGCAGTACTTC.

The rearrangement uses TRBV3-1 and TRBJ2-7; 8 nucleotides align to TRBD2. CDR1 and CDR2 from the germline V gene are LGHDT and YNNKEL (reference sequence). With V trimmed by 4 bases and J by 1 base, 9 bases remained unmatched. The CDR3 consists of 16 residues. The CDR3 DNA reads TGTGCCAGCAGCCCCAATCGGGGGGGATCTTCCTACGAGCAGTACTTC. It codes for CASSPNRGGSSYEQYF.

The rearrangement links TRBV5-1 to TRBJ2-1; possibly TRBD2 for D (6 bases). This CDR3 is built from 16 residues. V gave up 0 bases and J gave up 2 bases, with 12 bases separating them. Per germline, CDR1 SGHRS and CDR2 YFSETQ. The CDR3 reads CASSLAVGGTYNEQFF. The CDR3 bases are TGCGCCAGCAGCTTGGCCGTCGGGGGTACCTACAATGAGCAGTTCTTC. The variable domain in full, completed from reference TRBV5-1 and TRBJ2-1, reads KAGVTQTPRYLIKTRGQQVTLSCSPISGHRSVSWYQQTPGQGLQFLFEYFSETQRNKGNFPGRFSGRQFSNSRSEMNVSTLELGDSALYLCASSLAVGGTYNEQFFGPGTRLTVL.

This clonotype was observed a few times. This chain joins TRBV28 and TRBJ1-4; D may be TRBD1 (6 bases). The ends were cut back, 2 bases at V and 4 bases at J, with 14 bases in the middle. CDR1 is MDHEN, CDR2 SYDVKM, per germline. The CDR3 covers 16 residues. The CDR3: CASSLVQGMGNEKLFF. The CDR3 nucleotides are TGTGCCAGCAGTTTAGTGCAGGGGATGGGTAATGAAAAACTGTTTTTT.

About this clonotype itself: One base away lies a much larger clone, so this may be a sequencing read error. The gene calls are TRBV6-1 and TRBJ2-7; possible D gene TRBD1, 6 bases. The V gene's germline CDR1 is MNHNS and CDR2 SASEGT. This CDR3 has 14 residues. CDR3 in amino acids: CTSSATGTPYEQYF. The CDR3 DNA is TGTACCAGCAGTGCAACAGGGACCCCCTACGAGCAGTACTTC.

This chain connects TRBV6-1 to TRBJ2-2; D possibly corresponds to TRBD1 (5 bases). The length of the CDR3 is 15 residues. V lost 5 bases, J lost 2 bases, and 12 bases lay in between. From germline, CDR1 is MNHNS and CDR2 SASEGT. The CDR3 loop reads CASSITGSNTGELFF. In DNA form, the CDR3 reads TGTGCCAGCAGTATTACAGGCTCCAACACCGGGGAGCTGTTTTTT.

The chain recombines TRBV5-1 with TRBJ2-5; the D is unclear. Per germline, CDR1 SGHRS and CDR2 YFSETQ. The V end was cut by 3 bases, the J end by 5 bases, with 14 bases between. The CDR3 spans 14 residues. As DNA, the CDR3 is TGCGCCAGCAGCTCATCCAACAGCCCCGAGACCCAGTACTTC. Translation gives CASSSSNSPETQYF.

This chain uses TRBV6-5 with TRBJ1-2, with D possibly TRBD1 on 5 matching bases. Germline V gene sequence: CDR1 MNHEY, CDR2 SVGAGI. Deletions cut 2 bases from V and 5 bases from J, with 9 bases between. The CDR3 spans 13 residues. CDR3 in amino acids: CASSYPGLYGYTF. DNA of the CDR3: TGTGCCAGCAGTTACCCGGGACTTTATGGCTACACCTTC.

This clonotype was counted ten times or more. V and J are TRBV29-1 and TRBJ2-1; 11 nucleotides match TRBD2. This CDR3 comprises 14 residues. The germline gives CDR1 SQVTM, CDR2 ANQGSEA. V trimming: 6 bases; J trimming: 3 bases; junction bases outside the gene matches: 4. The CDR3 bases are TGCAGCGTAGGGACTAGCGGTGACTACAATGAGCAGTTCTTC. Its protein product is CSVGTSGDYNEQFF.

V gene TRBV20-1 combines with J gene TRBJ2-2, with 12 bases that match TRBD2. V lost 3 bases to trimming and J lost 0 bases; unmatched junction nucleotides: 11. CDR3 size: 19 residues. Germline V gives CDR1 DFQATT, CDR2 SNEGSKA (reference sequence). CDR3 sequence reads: CSASATSSGRAANTGELFF. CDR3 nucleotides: TGCAGTGCTAGCGCGACCTCTAGCGGGAGGGCCGCGAACACCGGGGAGCTGTTTTTT.

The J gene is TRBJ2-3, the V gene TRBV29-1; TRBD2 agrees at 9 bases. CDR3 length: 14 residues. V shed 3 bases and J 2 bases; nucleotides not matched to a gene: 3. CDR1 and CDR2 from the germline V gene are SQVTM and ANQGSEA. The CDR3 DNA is TGCAGCGTTGATCTAGCGGGGATCACAGATACGCAGTATTTT. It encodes CSVDLAGITDTQYF.

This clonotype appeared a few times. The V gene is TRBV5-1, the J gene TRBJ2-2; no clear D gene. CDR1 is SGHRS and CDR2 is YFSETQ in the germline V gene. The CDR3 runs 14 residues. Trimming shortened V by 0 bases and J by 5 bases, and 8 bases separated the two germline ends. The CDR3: CASSLAFGTGELFF. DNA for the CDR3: TGCGCCAGCAGCTTGGCCTTTGGGACCGGGGAGCTGTTTTTT.

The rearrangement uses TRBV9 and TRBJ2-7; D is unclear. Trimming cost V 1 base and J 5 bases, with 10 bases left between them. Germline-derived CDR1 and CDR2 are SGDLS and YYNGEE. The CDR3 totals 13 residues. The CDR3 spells CASSVSASDEQYF. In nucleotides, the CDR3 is TGTGCCAGCAGCGTAAGCGCGTCCGACGAGCAGTACTTC.

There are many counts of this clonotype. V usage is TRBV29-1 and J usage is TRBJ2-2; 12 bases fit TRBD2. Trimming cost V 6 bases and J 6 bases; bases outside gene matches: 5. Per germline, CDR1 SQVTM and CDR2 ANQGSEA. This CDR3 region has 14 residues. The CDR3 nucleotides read TGCAGCGTCAAGACTAGCGGGAGTCCCGGGGAGCTGTTTTTT. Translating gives CSVKTSGSPGELFF.

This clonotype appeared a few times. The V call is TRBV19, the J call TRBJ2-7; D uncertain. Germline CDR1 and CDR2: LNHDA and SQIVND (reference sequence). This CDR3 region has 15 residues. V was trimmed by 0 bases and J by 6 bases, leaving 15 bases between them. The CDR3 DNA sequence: TGTGCCAGTAGTATAGACTCTTCTACTGGAGCCGAGCAGTACTTC. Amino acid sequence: CASSIDSSTGAEQYF.